Reported below is one T cell receptor (beta chain). Antigen unknown. This CDR3 comprises 17 residues. Germline CDR1 reads MGHRA; CDR2 reads YSYEKL. With 1 base clipped from V and 3 bases from J, the junction kept 10 bases outside the gene matches. Assay: immunoSEQ multiplex PCR; the TCRdb copy retains only in-frame clones and omits some. The sample holds about 470,000 clones, about 76% seen once. These data are taken from a study of shared clonotypes between healthy human individuals. Turning to the study itself: Donor ages ranged 18 to 49 years: a couple of women, a few men. General study findings and limits: Researchers sampled only blood; tissue repertoires likely differ.

The donor population consisted of healthy HIV-negative adults with no recent acute infections or vaccinations. Source material: PBMCs. The receptor was isolated from a middle-aged woman in good health. Some clones in this sample may be carry-over from other donors' samples. The chain combines TRBV4-1 with TRBJ2-7, with 9 bases aligning to TRBD1. The CDR3 bases are TGCGCCAGCAGCCAAGGATTTACGGGACAGGGCCTCTACGAGCAGTACTTC. Residues: CASSQGFTGQGLYEQYF.